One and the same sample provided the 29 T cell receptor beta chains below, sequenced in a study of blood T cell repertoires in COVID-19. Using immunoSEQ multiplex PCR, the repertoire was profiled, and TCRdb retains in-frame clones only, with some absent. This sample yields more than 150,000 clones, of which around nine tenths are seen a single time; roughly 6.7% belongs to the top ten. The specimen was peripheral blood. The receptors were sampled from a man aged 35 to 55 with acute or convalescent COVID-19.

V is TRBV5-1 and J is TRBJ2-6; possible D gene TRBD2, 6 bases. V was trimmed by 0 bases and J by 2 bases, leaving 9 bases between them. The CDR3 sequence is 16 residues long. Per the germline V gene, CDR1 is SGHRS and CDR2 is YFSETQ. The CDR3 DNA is TGCGCCAGCAGCTTGGTCGGAGGGGCTGGGGCCAACGTCCTGACTTTC. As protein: CASSLVGGAGANVLTF. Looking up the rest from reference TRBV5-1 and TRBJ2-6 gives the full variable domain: KAGVTQTPRYLIKTRGQQVTLSCSPISGHRSVSWYQQTPGQGLQFLFEYFSETQRNKGNFPGRFSGRQFSNSRSEMNVSTLELGDSALYLCASSLVGGAGANVLTFGAGSRLTVL.

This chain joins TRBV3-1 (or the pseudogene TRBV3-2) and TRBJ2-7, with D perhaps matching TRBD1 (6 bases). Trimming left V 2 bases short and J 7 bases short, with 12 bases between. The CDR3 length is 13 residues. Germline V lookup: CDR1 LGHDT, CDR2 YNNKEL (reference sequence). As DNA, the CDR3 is TGTGCCAGCAGCCAATATCAGGGGCTTGAGCAGTACTTC. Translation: CASSQYQGLEQYF.

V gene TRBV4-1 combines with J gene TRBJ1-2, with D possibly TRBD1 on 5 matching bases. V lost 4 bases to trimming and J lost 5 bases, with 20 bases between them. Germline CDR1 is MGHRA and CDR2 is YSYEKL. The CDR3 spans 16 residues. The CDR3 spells CASSPRASFVRYGYTF. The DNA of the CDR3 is TGCGCCAGCAGCCCCAGGGCGTCTTTTGTTAGGTATGGCTACACCTTC.

The CDR3 reads CASSEGAKGPFEAFF. Written as DNA, the CDR3 is TGTGCCAGCAGTGAGGGGGCCAAGGGCCCATTTGAAGCTTTCTTT. V is TRBV25-1 and J is TRBJ1-1, with D perhaps TRBD1 (6 bases). This CDR3 contains 15 residues. The ends were cut back, 3 bases at V and 7 bases at J, with 18 bases in the middle. The germline CDR1 and CDR2 sequences are MGHDK and SYGVNS.

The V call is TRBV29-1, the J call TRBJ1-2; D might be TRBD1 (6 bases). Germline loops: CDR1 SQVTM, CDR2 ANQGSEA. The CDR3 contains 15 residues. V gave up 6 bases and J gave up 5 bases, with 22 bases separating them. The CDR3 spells CSVLGMGGPLYGYTF. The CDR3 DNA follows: TGCAGCGTGCTTGGGATGGGGGGGCCACTTTATGGCTACACCTTC.

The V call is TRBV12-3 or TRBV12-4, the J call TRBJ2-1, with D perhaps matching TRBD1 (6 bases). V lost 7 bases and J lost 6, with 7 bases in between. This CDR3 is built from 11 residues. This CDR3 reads CASKGVNEQFF. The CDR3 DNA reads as TGTGCCAGCAAGGGGGTCAATGAGCAGTTCTTC.

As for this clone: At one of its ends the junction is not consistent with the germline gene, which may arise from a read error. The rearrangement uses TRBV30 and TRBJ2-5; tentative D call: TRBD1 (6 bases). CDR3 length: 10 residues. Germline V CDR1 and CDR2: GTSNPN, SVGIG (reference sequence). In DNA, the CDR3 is TGTGCCTGGGGGGGTAACAGGGTTAACTTC. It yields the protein CAWGGNRVNF.

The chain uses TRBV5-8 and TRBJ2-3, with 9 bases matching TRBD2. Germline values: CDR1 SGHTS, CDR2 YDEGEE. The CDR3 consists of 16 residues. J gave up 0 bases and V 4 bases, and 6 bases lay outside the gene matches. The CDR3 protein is CASSSRLAASTDTQYF. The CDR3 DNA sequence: TGTGCCAGCAGCAGCCGACTAGCGGCCAGCACAGATACGCAGTATTTT.

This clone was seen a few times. DNA for the CDR3: TGTGCCACCAGCAGAGACGGAGTGTATAATTCACCCCTCCACTTT. This sequence encodes CATSRDGVYNSPLHF. The chain combines TRBV15 with TRBJ1-6; D remains ambiguous. The V end was cut by 0 bases, the J end by 4 bases, with 7 bases between. The length of the CDR3 is 15 residues. CDR1 and CDR2 (germline): LNHNV, YYDKDF (reference sequence).

The CDR3 sequence: CAWSVLVSSYNEQFF. DNA of the CDR3: TGTGCCTGGAGTGTACTCGTTAGCTCCTACAATGAGCAGTTCTTC. The V gene is TRBV30, the J gene TRBJ2-1; D remains unclear. This CDR3 has 15 residues. CDR1 and CDR2 (germline): GTSNPN, SVGIG (reference sequence). The V end lost 0 bases, the J end lost 0 bases, and 9 bases lay between the germline ends.

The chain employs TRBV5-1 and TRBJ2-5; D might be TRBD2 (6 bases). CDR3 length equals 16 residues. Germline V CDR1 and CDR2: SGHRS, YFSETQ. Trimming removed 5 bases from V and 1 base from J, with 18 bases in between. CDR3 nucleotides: TGCGCCAGCAGATTATTAGCGGATATCTCCCAAGAGACCCAGTACTTC. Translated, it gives CASRLLADISQETQYF.

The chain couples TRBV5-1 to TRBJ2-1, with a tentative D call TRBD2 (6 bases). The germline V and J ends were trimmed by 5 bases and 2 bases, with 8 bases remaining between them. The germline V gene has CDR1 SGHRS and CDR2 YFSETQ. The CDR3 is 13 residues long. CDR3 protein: CASSGGTYNEQFF. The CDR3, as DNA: TGCGCCAGCAGTGGGGGGACCTACAATGAGCAGTTCTTC.

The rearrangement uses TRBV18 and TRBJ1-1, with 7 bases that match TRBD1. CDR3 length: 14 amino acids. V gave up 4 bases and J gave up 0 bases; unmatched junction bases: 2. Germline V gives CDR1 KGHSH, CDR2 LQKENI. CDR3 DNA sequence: TGTGCCAGCTCACTGACAGGGCTGAACACTGAAGCTTTCTTT. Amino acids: CASSLTGLNTEAFF.

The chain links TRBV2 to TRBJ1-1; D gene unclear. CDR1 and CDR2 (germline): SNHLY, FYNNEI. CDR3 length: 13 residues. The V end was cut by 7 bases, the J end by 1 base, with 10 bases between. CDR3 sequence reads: CASMVSGNTEAFF. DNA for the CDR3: TGTGCCAGCATGGTGTCAGGGAACACTGAAGCTTTCTTT.

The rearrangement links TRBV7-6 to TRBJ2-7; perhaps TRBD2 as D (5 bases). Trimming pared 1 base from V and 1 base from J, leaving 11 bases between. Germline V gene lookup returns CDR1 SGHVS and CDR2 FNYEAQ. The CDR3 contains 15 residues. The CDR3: CASSLEQTSSYEQYF. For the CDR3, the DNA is TGTGCCAGCAGCTTAGAGCAAACTAGTTCCTACGAGCAGTACTTC.

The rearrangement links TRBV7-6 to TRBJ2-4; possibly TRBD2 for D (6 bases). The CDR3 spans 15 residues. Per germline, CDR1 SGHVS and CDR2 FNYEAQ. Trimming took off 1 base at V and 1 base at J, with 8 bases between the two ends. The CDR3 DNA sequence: TGTGCCAGCAGCTTAGGGGCGGGGGCCAAAAACATTCAGTACTTC. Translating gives CASSLGAGAKNIQYF.

CDR3 in DNA: TGTGCCAGCAGTGGCGGAGGCACTGAAGCTTTCTTT. This translates into CASSGGGTEAFF. This sequence joins TRBV12-3 or TRBV12-4 and TRBJ1-1, with no clear D. The CDR3 runs to 12 residues. V lost 5 bases and J lost 4, with 8 bases in between.

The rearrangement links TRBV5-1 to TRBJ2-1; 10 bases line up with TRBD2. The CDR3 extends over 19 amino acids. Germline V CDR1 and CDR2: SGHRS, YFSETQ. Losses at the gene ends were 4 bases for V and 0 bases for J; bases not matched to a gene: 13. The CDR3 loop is CASSPRASGGQSSYNEQFF. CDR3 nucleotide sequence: TGCGCCAGCAGCCCCCGGGCTAGCGGGGGCCAGAGCTCCTACAATGAGCAGTTCTTC. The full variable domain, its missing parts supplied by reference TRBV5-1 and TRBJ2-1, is KAGVTQTPRYLIKTRGQQVTLSCSPISGHRSVSWYQQTPGQGLQFLFEYFSETQRNKGNFPGRFSGRQFSNSRSEMNVSTLELGDSALYLCASSPRASGGQSSYNEQFFGPGTRLTVL.

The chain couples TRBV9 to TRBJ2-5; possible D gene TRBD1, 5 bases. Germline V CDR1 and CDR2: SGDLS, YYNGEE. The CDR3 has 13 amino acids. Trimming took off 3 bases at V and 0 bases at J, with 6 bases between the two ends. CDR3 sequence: CASSEGYQETQYF. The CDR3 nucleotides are TGTGCCAGCAGCGAGGGGTACCAAGAGACCCAGTACTTC.

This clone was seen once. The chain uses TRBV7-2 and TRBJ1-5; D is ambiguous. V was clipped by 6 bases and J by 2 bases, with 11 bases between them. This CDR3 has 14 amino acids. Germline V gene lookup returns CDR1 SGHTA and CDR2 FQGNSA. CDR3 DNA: TGTGCCAGCAGATTGGAGGTGGGCAATCAGCCCCAGCATTTT. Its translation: CASRLEVGNQPQHF. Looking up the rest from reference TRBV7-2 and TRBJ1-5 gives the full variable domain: GAGVSQSPSNKVTEKGKDVELRCDPISGHTALYWYRQSLGQGLEFLIYFQGNSAPDKSGLPSDRFSAERTGGSVSTLTIQRTQQEDSAVYLCASRLEVGNQPQHFGDGTRLSIL.

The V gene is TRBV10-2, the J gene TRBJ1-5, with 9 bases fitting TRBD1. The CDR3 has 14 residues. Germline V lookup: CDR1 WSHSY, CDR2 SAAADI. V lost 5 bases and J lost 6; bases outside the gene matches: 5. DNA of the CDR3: TGCGCCAGCAGTCAGACAGGGGGGTTTCAGCCCCAGCATTTT. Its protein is CASSQTGGFQPQHF.

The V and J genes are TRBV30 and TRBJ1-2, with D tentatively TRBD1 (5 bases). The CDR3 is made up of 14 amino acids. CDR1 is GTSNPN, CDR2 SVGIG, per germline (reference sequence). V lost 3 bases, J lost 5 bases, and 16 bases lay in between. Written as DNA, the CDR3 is TGTGCCTGGAGCCTAGAGGGACTGTCGTATGGCTACACCTTC. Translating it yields CAWSLEGLSYGYTF. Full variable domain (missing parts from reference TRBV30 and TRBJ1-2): SQTIHQWPATLVQPVGSPLSLECTVEGTSNPNLYWYRQAAGRGLQLLFYSVGIGQISSEVPQNLSASRPQDRQFILSSKKLLLSDSGFYLCAWSLEGLSYGYTFGSGTRLTVV.

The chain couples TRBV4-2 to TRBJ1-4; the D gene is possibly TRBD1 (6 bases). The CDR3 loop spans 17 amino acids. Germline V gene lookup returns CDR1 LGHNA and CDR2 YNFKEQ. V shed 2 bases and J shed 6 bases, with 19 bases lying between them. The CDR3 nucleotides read TGTGCCAGCAGCCAATCTCCCACCGGGACATTCCATGAAAAACTGTTTTTT. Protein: CASSQSPTGTFHEKLFF.

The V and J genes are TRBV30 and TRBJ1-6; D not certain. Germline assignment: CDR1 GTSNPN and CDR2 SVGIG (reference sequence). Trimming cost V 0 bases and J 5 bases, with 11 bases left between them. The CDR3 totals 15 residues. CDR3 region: CAWSVSRLHNSPLHF. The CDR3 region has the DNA TGTGCCTGGAGTGTATCGCGGCTCCATAATTCACCCCTCCACTTT.

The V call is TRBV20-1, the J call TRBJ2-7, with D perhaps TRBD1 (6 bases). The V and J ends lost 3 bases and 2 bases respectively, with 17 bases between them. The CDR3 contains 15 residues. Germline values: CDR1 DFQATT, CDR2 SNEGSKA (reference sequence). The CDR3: CSASSGTKTPYEQYF. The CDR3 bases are TGCAGTGCTAGTTCCGGGACAAAAACTCCCTACGAGCAGTACTTC.

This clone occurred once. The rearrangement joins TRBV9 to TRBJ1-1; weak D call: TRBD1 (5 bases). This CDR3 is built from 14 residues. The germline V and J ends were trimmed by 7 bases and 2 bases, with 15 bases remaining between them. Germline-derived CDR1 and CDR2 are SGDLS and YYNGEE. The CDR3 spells CASRPGTSNTEAFF. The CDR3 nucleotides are TGTGCCAGCCGCCCCGGGACTTCCAACACTGAAGCTTTCTTT.

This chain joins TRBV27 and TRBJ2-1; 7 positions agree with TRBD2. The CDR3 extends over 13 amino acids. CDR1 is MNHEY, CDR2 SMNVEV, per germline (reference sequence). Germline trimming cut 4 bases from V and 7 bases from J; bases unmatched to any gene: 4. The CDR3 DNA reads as TGTGCCAGCAGTTGGGGGGGGAGTAATGAGCAGTTCTTC. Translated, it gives CASSWGGSNEQFF.

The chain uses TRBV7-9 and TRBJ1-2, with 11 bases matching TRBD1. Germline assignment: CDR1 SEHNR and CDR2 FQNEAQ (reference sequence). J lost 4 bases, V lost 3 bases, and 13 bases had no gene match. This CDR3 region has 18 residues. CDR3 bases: TGTGCCAGCAGCTTGATGAATGCCGGGACAGGGGGGTCCTATGGCTACACCTTC. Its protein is CASSLMNAGTGGSYGYTF.

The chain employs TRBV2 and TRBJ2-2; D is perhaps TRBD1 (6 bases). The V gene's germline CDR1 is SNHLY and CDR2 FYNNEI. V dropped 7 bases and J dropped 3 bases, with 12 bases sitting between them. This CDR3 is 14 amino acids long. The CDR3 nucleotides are TGTGCCAGCAAACTACAGGGTTACACCGGGGAGCTGTTTTTT. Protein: CASKLQGYTGELFF.